The text below deals with one T cell receptor beta chain. The data originate from a study of metastatic and nonmetastatic thyroid tumors. J gave up 0 bases and V 1 base, and 6 bases lay outside the gene matches. Per the germline V gene, CDR1 is SGHTA and CDR2 is FQGTGA. CDR3 size: 17 residues. TCRdb re-processed the PCR reads through MiXCR. The sample contains fewer than 50,000 clones, roughly 31% of which appear only once. All patients reached thyroid surgery having received no treatment beforehand. J is TRBJ2-1 and V is TRBV7-3, with 7 bases fitting TRBD2. Sequencing input: blood. This clonotype was sampled from a male donor with papillary thyroid cancer or a benign thyroid nodule (not recorded which). Some clones in this sample may be carry-over from other donors' samples. The CDR3 is CASSLKASGRSYNEQFF. In nucleotides, the CDR3 is TGTGCCAGCAGCTTAAAGGCTAGCGGCCGCTCCTACAATGAGCAGTTCTTC.